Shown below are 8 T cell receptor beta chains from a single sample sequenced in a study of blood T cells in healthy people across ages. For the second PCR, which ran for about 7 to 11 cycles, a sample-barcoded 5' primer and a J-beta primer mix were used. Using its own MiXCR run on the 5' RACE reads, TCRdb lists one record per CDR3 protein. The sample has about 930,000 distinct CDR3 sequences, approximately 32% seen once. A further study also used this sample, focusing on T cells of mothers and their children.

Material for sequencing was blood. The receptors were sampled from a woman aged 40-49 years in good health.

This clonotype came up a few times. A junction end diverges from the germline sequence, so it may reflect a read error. Written as DNA, the CDR3 is TGTGCCAGCATGGGGTCCGGGCTCTCTGGGGCCAACGTTCTGACTTTC. Translation: CASMGSGLSGANVLTF. V gene TRBV27 combines with J gene TRBJ2-6; maybe TRBD1 (5 bases). Germline values: CDR1 MNHEY, CDR2 SMNVEV (reference sequence). This CDR3 has 16 residues. The full variable domain, completed using reference TRBV27 and TRBJ2-6, is EAQVTQNPRYLITVTGKKLTVTCSQNMNHEYMSWYRQDPGLGLRQIYYSMNVEVTDKGDVPEGYKVSRKEKRNFPLILESPSPNQTSLYFCASMGSGLSGANVLTFGAGSRLTVL.

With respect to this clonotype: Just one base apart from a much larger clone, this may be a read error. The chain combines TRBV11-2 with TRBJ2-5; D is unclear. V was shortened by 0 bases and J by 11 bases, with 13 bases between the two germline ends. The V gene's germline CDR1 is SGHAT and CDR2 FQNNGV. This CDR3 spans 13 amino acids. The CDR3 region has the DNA TGTGCCAGCAGCTTAGAGTTGCTCTTGGAGCAGTACTTC. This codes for CASSLELLLEQYF.

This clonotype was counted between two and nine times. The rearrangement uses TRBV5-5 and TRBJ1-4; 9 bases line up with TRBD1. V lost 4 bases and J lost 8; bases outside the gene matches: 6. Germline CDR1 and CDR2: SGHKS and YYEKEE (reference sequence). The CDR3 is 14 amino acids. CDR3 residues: CASSAGTGLEKLFF. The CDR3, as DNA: TGTGCCAGCAGCGCCGGGACAGGGTTAGAAAAACTGTTTTTT.

The CDR3 DNA reads as TGTGCCAGCCAACGGGACAGAGAAGAGACCCAGTACTTC. It encodes CASQRDREETQYF. The chain combines TRBV18 with TRBJ2-5, with 7 positions matching TRBD1. Germline CDR1 and CDR2: KGHSH and LQKENI. After removal of 8 bases from V and 3 bases from J, the junction contained 6 bases not matched to a gene. This CDR3 has 13 residues.

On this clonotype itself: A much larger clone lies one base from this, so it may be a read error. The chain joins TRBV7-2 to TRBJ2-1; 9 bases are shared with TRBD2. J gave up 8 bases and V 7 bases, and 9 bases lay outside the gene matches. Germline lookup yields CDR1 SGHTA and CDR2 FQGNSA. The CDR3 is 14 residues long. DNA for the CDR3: TGTGCCAGCACTAGCGGGGAACCCTGGCATGAGCAGTTCTTC. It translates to CASTSGEPWHEQFF.

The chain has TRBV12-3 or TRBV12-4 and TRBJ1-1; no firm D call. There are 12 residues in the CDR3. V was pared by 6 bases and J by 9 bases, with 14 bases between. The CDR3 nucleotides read TGTGCCAGCAGCCCCAACCAGGTAAAAGCTTTCTTT. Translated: CASSPNQVKAFF.

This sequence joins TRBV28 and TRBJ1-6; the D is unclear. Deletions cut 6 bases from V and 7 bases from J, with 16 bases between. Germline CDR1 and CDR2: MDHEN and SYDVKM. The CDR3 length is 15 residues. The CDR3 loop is CASRNGRSTNSPLHF. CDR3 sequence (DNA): TGTGCCAGCAGAAATGGGCGCAGTACCAATTCACCCCTCCACTTT. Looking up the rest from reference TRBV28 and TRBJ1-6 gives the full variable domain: DVKVTQSSRYLVKRTGEKVFLECVQDMDHENMFWYRQDPGLGLRLIYFSYDVKMKEKGDIPEGYSVSREKKERFSLILESASTNQTSMYLCASRNGRSTNSPLHFGNGTRLTVT.

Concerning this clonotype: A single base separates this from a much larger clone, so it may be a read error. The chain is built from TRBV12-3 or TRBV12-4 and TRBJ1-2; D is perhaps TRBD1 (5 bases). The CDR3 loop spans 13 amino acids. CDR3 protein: CASNGGFVYGCTF. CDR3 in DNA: TGTGCCAGCAATGGGGGATTCGTCTATGGCTGCACCTTC.